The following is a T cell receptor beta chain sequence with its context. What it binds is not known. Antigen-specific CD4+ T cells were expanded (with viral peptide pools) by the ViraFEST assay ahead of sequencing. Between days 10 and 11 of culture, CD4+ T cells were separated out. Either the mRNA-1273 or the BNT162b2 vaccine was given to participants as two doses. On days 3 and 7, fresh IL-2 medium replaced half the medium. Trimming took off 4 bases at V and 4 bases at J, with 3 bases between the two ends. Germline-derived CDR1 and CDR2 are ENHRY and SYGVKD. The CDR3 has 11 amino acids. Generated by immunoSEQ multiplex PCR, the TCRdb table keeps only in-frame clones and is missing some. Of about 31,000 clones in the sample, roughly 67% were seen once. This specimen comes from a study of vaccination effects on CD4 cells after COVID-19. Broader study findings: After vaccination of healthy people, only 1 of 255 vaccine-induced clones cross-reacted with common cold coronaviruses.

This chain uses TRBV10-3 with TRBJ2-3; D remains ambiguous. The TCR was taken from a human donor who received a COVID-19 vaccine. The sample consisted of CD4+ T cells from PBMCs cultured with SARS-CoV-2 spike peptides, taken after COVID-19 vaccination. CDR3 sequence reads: CAISGPDTQYF. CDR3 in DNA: TGTGCCATCAGTGGACCAGATACGCAGTATTTT.